A single sample is the source of the 8 T cell receptor beta chains below, sequenced in a study of siplizumab effects on memory and regulatory T cells. Produced via immunoSEQ multiplex PCR; TCRdb's table is partial and in-frame only. The sample includes about 100,000 clones, roughly nine tenths seen only once; the top ten take around 0.7%. The sample comprised Tregs sorted from blood. The receptors were gathered from a human donor in good health.

Only a few counts were recorded for this clone. The chain links TRBV6-5 to TRBJ2-4, with a weak D call TRBD1 (6 bases). Trimming took off 3 bases at V and 6 bases at J, with 15 bases between the two ends. The CDR3 has 15 residues. CDR1 MNHEY and CDR2 SVGAGI come from the germline V gene. The CDR3 region is CASSYKGQGGNIQYF. The CDR3 nucleotides are TGTGCCAGCAGTTATAAGGGTCAAGGGGGAAACATTCAGTACTTC.

This clone appeared a single time. The rearrangement links TRBV19 to TRBJ1-1, with 7 positions matching TRBD1. The CDR3 is made up of 14 amino acids. Germline loops: CDR1 LNHDA, CDR2 SQIVND (reference sequence). V shed 3 bases and J 2 bases; nucleotides not matched to a gene: 3. The CDR3: CASSIRGLNTEAFF. CDR3 nucleotides: TGTGCCAGTAGTATCAGGGGGTTAAACACTGAAGCTTTCTTT.

The chain combines TRBV5-1 with TRBJ2-7; 10 bases map to TRBD1. CDR3 length: 16 residues. CDR1 and CDR2 from the germline V gene are SGHRS and YFSETQ. Losses at the gene ends were 4 bases for V and 6 bases for J; bases not matched to a gene: 13. The CDR3 bases are TGCGCCAGCAGCCCACAAACCGGGACAGGGGTTTCCGAGCAGTACTTC. It encodes CASSPQTGTGVSEQYF.

The rearrangement uses TRBV28 and TRBJ2-3, with 14 bases fitting TRBD2. CDR3 length: 16 amino acids. Germline-derived CDR1 and CDR2 are MDHEN and SYDVKM. V lost 0 bases to trimming and J lost 4 bases; unmatched junction nucleotides: 0. The CDR3 region has the DNA TGTGCCAGCAGTTTATGGGGACTAGCGGGAGCAGATACGCAGTATTTT. This gives the protein CASSLWGLAGADTQYF.

CDR3 DNA sequence: TGTGCCAGCAATCGGGTAGCCACTGAAGCTTTCTTT. Translating it yields CASNRVATEAFF. The genes are TRBV6-1 and TRBJ1-1; D unresolved. Germline lookup yields CDR1 MNHNS and CDR2 SASEGT. This CDR3 has 12 residues. V lost 7 bases and J lost 4, with 10 bases in between.

V usage is TRBV5-1 and J usage is TRBJ2-3; 8 bases line up with TRBD1. The CDR3 totals 17 residues. Germline CDR1 and CDR2: SGHRS and YFSETQ. V was clipped by 0 bases and J by 6 bases; unmatched bases: 12. The DNA of the CDR3 is TGCGCCAGCAGCTTGGACTTCTGGACAGGGACTCCGGATACGCAGTATTTT. It specifies CASSLDFWTGTPDTQYF. Full variable domain (remainder filled in from reference TRBV5-1 and TRBJ2-3): KAGVTQTPRYLIKTRGQQVTLSCSPISGHRSVSWYQQTPGQGLQFLFEYFSETQRNKGNFPGRFSGRQFSNSRSEMNVSTLELGDSALYLCASSLDFWTGTPDTQYFGPGTRLTVL.

The chain employs TRBV19 and TRBJ2-7; 14 nucleotides align to TRBD2. The CDR3 contains 15 residues. Germline V CDR1 and CDR2: LNHDA, SQIVND (reference sequence). The trim removed 4 bases at V and 4 bases at J, leaving 3 bases unmatched. In DNA form, the CDR3 reads TGTGCCAGTAGTACCCGGACTAGCGGGAGGTACGAGCAGTACTTC. Encoded protein: CASSTRTSGRYEQYF.

V and J are TRBV21-1 and TRBJ2-7; the table's D call, TRBD1, was not checked against the DNA. TRBV21-1 is classified as a pseudogene. The CDR3 is 13 amino acids. In nucleotides, the CDR3 is TGTGCCAGCAGCAAGGCCCGCCGCTACGAGCAGTACTTC. Amino acid sequence: CASSKARRYEQYF.